These 8 T cell receptor beta chains were sequenced from one sample in a study of vaccination and CD4 T cells after COVID-19 (dated by TCRdb to the early 2020s). The sample's treatment or condition label is to be understood as: roughly 11-day PBMC culture with coronavirus spike peptide pools or control peptides (ViraFEST assay). The library was obtained by PCR. Sequencing was carried out with an Illumina iSeq 100. TCR sequencing of DNA from cultured CD4+ T cells used the Oncomine TCR Beta short-read assay at the Johns Hopkins FTIC core. TCRdb reprocessing: public reads trimmed at Q25 with fastp, clones called with MiXCR, in-frame beta chains kept. Every CDR3 protein is listed once, alongside the most common genes and DNA of its rows. For this sample there are 15,000 or so distinct CDR3 sequences; 60% to 80% appear just once. The ten largest clones capture about 12% of the sample. Antigens of these TCRs are unknown.

The specimen was CD4+ T cells from blood, cultured in vitro. These receptors were taken from a human donor who had recovered from COVID-19.

The chain has TRBV27 and TRBJ2-5; a weak D match, TRBD1 (6 bases). In germline, CDR1 is MNHEY, CDR2 SMNVEV (reference sequence). With 10 bases removed from V and 2 bases from J, the gap between germline ends came to 20 bases. The CDR3 runs 15 residues. CDR3: CANGRGRGTQETQYF. The CDR3 DNA reads as TGTGCCAACGGTAGGGGCAGGGGAACTCAAGAGACCCAGTACTTC.

This clonotype was found a few times. The chain links TRBV20-1 to TRBJ2-7; the match to TRBD2 covers 7 bases. This CDR3 has 14 amino acids. CDR1 is DFQATT and CDR2 is SNEGSKA in the germline V gene (reference sequence). The J segment lost 1 base and the V segment lost 6 bases, leaving 9 bases of the junction unmatched. This CDR3 is CSAPGGGQSYEQYF. The CDR3 region has the DNA TGCAGTGCCCCCGGGGGAGGGCAATCCTACGAGCAGTACTTC.

Only one count was recorded for this clonotype. The chain recombines TRBV7-9 with TRBJ2-2; unclear D gene. CDR3 size: 15 residues. CDR1 is SEHNR and CDR2 is FQNEAQ in the germline V gene (reference sequence). Trimming removed 0 bases at V and 2 bases at J, with 7 bases between. The CDR3 sequence is CASSLALGNTGELFF. As DNA, the CDR3 is TGTGCCAGCAGCTTAGCCCTTGGAAACACCGGGGAGCTGTTTTTT.

The chain employs TRBV2 and TRBJ2-1; TRBD1 matches at 7 bases. J was trimmed by 7 bases and V by 5 bases; bases with no gene match: 8. CDR1 and CDR2 (germline): SNHLY, FYNNEI. This CDR3 spans 14 amino acids. For the CDR3, the DNA is TGTGCCAGCAGTCGACATGTACAGGGGAATGAGCAGTTCTTC. This codes for CASSRHVQGNEQFF.

The chain combines TRBV6-1 with TRBJ1-2; TRBD1 matches 7 bases. The CDR3 covers 15 residues. The V and J ends lost 7 bases and 7 bases, in that order; junction bases with no gene match: 15. Germline lookup yields CDR1 MNHNS and CDR2 SASEGT. CDR3 nucleotide sequence: TGTGCCAGCAACAGTGGGTCCCAGGGGGAGCGTGGCTACACCTTC. Its protein is CASNSGSQGERGYTF.

This chain uses TRBV19 with TRBJ2-3; tentatively, D is TRBD2 (6 bases). This CDR3 has 17 residues. The V and J ends lost 5 bases and 0 bases respectively, with 18 bases between them. Germline loops: CDR1 LNHDA, CDR2 SQIVND (reference sequence). In nucleotides, the CDR3 is TGTGCCAGTAGTGCCGCGCCGGGACTGACTAGCACAGATACGCAGTATTTT. Translating it yields CASSAAPGLTSTDTQYF.

Concerning this clonotype: Because the CDR3 is missing its conserved closing phenylalanine or tryptophan, this is likely a read error. The V gene is TRBV20-1, the J gene TRBJ1-2; D may be TRBD1 (5 bases). V was cut by 5 bases and J by 8 bases, with 15 bases left in between. The CDR3 spans 12 residues. CDR1 and CDR2 (germline): DFQATT, SNEGSKA (reference sequence). In nucleotides, the CDR3 is TGCAGTGCTGGGGGTGCGACTGGGGGCTACACCTCC. Residues: CSAGGATGGYTS.

This sequence joins TRBV7-9 and TRBJ2-2, with 9 bases fitting TRBD1. The CDR3 covers 16 residues. Germline V gene sequence: CDR1 SEHNR, CDR2 FQNEAQ (reference sequence). Trimming at V came to 6 bases and at J to 1 base, leaving 6 bases not matched to a gene. The CDR3 sequence is CASSIQGAMNTGELFF. The CDR3 nucleotides are TGTGCCAGCAGTATACAGGGGGCAATGAACACCGGGGAGCTGTTTTTT.